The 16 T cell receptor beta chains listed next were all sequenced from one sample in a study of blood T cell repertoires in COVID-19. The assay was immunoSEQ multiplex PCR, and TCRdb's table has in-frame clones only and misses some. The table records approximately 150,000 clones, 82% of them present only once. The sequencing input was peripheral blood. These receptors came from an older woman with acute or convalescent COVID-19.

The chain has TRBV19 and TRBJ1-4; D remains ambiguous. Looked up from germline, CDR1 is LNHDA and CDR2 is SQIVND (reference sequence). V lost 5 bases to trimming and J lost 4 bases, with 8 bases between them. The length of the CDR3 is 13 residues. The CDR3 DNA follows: TGTGCCAGTAGTCTAAACAGTAATGAAAAACTGTTTTTT. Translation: CASSLNSNEKLFF.

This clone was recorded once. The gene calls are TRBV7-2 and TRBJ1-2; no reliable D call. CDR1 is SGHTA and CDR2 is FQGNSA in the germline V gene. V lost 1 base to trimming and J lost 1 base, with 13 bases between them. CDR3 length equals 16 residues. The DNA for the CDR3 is TGTGCCAGCAGCTTAGGCGGGAGTTCTAGTAACTATGGCTACACCTTC. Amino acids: CASSLGGSSSNYGYTF.

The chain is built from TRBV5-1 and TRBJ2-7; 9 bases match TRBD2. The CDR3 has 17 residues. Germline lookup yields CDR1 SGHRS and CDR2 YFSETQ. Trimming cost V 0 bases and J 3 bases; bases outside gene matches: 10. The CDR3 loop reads CASSLAGLASRYYEQYF. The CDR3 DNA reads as TGCGCCAGCAGCTTGGCGGGACTAGCATCCCGCTACTACGAGCAGTACTTC.

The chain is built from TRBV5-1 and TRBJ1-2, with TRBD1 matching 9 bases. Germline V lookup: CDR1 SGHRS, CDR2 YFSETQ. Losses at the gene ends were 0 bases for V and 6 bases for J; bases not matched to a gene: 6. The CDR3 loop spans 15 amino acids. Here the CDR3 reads CASSLEGTGNDGYTF. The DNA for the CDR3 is TGCGCCAGCAGCTTGGAAGGGACAGGGAACGATGGCTACACCTTC. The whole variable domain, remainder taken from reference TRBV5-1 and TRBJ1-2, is KAGVTQTPRYLIKTRGQQVTLSCSPISGHRSVSWYQQTPGQGLQFLFEYFSETQRNKGNFPGRFSGRQFSNSRSEMNVSTLELGDSALYLCASSLEGTGNDGYTFGSGTRLTVV.

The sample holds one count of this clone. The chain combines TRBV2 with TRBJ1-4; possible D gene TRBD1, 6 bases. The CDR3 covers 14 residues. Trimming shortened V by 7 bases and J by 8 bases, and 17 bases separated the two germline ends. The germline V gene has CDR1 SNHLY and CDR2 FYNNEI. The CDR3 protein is CASNMGEGGEKLFF. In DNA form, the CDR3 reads TGTGCCAGCAATATGGGGGAAGGGGGAGAAAAACTGTTTTTT.

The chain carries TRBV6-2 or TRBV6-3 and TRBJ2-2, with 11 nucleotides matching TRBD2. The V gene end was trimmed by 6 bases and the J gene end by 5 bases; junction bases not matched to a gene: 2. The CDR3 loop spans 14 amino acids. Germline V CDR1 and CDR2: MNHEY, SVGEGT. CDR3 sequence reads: CASSRLAGTGELFF. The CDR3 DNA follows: TGTGCCAGCAGCCGACTAGCGGGAACCGGGGAGCTGTTTTTT.

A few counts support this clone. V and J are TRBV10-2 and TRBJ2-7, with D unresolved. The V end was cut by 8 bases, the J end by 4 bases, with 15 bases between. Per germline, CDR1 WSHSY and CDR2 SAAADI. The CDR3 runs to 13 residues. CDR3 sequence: CASGAAPRYEQYF. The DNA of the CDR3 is TGCGCCAGCGGTGCAGCGCCGAGGTACGAGCAGTACTTC.

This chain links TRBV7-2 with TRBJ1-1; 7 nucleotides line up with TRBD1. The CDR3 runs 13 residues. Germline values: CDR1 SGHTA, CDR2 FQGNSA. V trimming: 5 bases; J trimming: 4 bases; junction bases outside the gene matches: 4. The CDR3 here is CASSPDRFTEAFF. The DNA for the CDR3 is TGTGCCAGCAGCCCGGACAGGTTCACTGAAGCTTTCTTT.

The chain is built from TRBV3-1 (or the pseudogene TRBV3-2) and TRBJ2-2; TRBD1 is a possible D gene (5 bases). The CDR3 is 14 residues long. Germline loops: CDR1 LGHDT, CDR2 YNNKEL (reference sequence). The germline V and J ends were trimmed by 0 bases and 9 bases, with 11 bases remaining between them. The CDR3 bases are TGTGCCAGCAGCCAAGATCGCCAGGGCCGGGAGCTGTTTTTT. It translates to CASSQDRQGRELFF.

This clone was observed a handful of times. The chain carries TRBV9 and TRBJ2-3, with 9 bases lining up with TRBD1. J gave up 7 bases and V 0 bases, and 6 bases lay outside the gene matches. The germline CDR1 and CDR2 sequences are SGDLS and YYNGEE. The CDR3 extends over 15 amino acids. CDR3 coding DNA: TGTGCCAGCAGCGTAGTGGACAGGGGCTTCAATACGCAGTATTTT. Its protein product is CASSVVDRGFNTQYF.

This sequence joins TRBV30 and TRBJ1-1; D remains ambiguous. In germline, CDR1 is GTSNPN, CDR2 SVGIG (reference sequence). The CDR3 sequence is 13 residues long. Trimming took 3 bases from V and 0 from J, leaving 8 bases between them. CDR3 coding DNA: TGTGCCTGGAGAGAGGGCATGAACACTGAAGCTTTCTTT. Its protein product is CAWREGMNTEAFF.

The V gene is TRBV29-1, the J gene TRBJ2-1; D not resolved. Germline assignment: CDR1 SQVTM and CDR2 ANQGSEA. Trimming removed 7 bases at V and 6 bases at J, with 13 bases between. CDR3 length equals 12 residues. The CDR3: CSAIIIVNEQFF. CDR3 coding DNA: TGCAGCGCCATAATTATAGTCAATGAGCAGTTCTTC.

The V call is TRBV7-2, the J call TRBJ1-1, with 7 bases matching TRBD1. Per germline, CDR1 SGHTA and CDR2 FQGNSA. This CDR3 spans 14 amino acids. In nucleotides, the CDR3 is TGTGCTACCCCCTCTCTTTGGACAGGATTGTGCGCTTTCTTT. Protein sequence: CATPSLWTGLCAFF.

The DNA for the CDR3 is TGTGCCACCAGCAGAGCTGGGCGGGCAAACACCGGGGAGCTGTTTTTT. Translated, it gives CATSRAGRANTGELFF. This chain connects TRBV15 to TRBJ2-2, with D perhaps matching TRBD2 (5 bases). Trimming shortened V by 1 base and J by 2 bases, and 11 bases separated the two germline ends. The CDR3 runs 16 residues. Germline V CDR1 and CDR2: LNHNV, YYDKDF (reference sequence).

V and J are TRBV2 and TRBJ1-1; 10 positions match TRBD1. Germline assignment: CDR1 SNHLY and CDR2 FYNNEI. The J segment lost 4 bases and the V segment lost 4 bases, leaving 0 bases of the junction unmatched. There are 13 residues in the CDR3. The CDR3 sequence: CASSGQGATEAFF. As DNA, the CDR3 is TGTGCCAGCAGTGGACAGGGGGCCACTGAAGCTTTCTTT.

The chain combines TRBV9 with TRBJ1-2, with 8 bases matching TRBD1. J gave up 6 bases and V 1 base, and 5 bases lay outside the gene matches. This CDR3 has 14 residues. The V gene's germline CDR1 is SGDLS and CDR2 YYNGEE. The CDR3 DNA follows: TGTGCCAGCAGCGTAAATCAGGGGGCTAATGGCTACACCTTC. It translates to CASSVNQGANGYTF.